These 31 T cell receptor beta chains share one sample of origin, sequenced in a study of Tregs in tolerant kidney transplant recipients. Sequencing was performed with immunoSEQ multiplex PCR; in TCRdb, only in-frame clones are kept and a portion is missing. The sample holds some 69,000 clones, roughly 84% seen once. The sequencing sample was made of CD4+ T cells from blood. The receptors were sampled from a human donor in good health.

This chain connects TRBV5-8 to TRBJ1-2, with D possibly TRBD1 on 6 matching bases. Germline V gene sequence: CDR1 SGHTS, CDR2 YDEGEE. Trimming cost V 4 bases and J 4 bases, with 11 bases left between them. This CDR3 spans 13 amino acids. The CDR3 region is CASSRTGSYGYTF. In DNA form, the CDR3 reads TGTGCCAGCAGCCGTACAGGGTCCTATGGCTACACCTTC.

This rearrangement joins TRBV19 to TRBJ2-3; the match to TRBD2 covers 12 bases. The CDR3 runs 14 residues. The germline V gene has CDR1 LNHDA and CDR2 SQIVND (reference sequence). With V trimmed by 5 bases and J by 9 bases, 6 bases remained unmatched. CDR3 bases: TGTGCCAGTAGTGGACTAGCGGGGTTCGACACGCAGTATTTT. It specifies CASSGLAGFDTQYF.

DNA of the CDR3: TGCGCCAGCAGCCCGCTACACGTGACAGGGAGCGAGCAGTACTTC. Its translation is CASSPLHVTGSEQYF. This chain joins TRBV4-3 and TRBJ2-7; 7 bases are a match to TRBD1. This CDR3 region has 15 residues. Germline lookup yields CDR1 LGHNA and CDR2 YSLEER. V was clipped by 4 bases and J by 6 bases; unmatched bases: 12.

This clone was detected many times. Other nucleotide sequences from this sample produce the same CDR3. V usage is TRBV19 and J usage is TRBJ2-5; the match to TRBD1 covers 8 bases. Germline CDR1 is LNHDA and CDR2 is SQIVND (reference sequence). There are 14 residues in the CDR3. V dropped 3 bases and J dropped 5; count of bases not matched to a gene: 5. CDR3 sequence: CASSIGQGAETQYF. Written as DNA, the CDR3 is TGTGCCAGTAGTATCGGCCAGGGGGCTGAGACCCAGTACTTC.

The CDR3 sequence is CASSVQGYNEQFF. The DNA of the CDR3 is TGTGCCAGCAGTGTGCAGGGCTACAATGAGCAGTTCTTC. The chain uses TRBV2 and TRBJ2-1; a weak D match, TRBD1 (5 bases). CDR3 size: 13 residues. Germline assignment: CDR1 SNHLY and CDR2 FYNNEI. Between the trimmed V and J ends, which lost 4 bases and 3 bases, there was a span of 7 bases. Full variable domain (rest looked up from reference TRBV2 and TRBJ2-1): EPEVTQTPSHQVTQMGQEVILRCVPISNHLYFYWYRQILGQKVEFLVSFYNNEISEKSEIFDDQFSVERPDGSNFTLKIRSTKLEDSAMYFCASSVQGYNEQFFGPGTRLTVL.

Only a few counts were recorded for this clone. The CDR3 bases are TGTGCCAGCAGCTTAAATTCCGGATCATCAAACATTCAGTACTTC. As protein: CASSLNSGSSNIQYF. The chain joins TRBV11-3 to TRBJ2-4; D not certain. Germline V gene sequence: CDR1 SGHNT, CDR2 YENEEA. The CDR3 contains 15 residues. Trimming shortened V by 2 bases and J by 6 bases, and 14 bases separated the two germline ends.

This clone was picked up one time. The chain combines TRBV7-3 with TRBJ2-3; D is undetermined. This CDR3 spans 13 amino acids. Germline CDR1 SGHTA, CDR2 FQGTGA. V dropped 1 base and J dropped 5 bases, with 7 bases sitting between them. The DNA for the CDR3 is TGTGCCAGCAGCTTAAACGGTAGAGATACGCAGTATTTT. It codes for CASSLNGRDTQYF.

The chain combines TRBV18 with TRBJ2-3; the D is unclear. The germline V gene has CDR1 KGHSH and CDR2 LQKENI. The CDR3 consists of 11 residues. Deletions cut 3 bases from V and 4 bases from J, with 2 bases between. CDR3 loop: CASSPSDTQYF. The CDR3 DNA reads as TGTGCCAGCTCACCCTCAGATACGCAGTATTTT. The whole variable domain, remainder taken from reference TRBV18 and TRBJ2-3, is NAGVMQNPRHLVRRRGQEARLRCSPMKGHSHVYWYRQLPEEGLKFMVYLQKENIIDESGMPKERFSAEFPKEGPSILRIQQVVRGDSAAYFCASSPSDTQYFGPGTRLTVL.

In this sample, this clone turned up once. The junction departs from the called germline gene at one end, perhaps through a read error. V is TRBV2 and J is TRBJ2-7; 9 bases map to TRBD1. The CDR3 has 12 amino acids. Per the germline V gene, CDR1 is SNHLY and CDR2 is FYNNEI. The CDR3, as DNA: TGTGCCAGCAACCCGTGGGACAGGGACCCTTCGTTC. This sequence encodes CASNPWDRDPSF.

The genes are TRBV7-2 and TRBJ1-2, with D possibly TRBD1 on 5 matching bases. CDR1 is SGHTA and CDR2 is FQGNSA in the germline V gene. V shed 1 base and J shed 5 bases, with 14 bases lying between them. This CDR3 has 15 residues. CDR3 sequence: CASSLVGAGGYGYTF. CDR3 nucleotides: TGTGCCAGCAGCTTAGTTGGGGCAGGAGGATATGGCTACACCTTC.

This clone has just one count. The chain employs TRBV5-1 and TRBJ1-2; D not certain. This CDR3 spans 14 amino acids. Trimming cost V 2 bases and J 6 bases, with 14 bases left between them. Germline CDR1 is SGHRS and CDR2 is YFSETQ. This CDR3 reads CASSFGGRIHGYTF. CDR3 bases: TGCGCCAGCAGCTTCGGAGGGAGGATTCATGGCTACACCTTC.

This clone was picked up a small number of times. This sequence joins TRBV5-1 and TRBJ2-5; 7 nucleotides line up with TRBD1. This CDR3 comprises 13 residues. V shed 3 bases, J shed 5 bases, and the junction held 4 bases outside the gene matches. Germline CDR1 reads SGHRS; CDR2 reads YFSETQ. CDR3 DNA: TGCGCCAGCAGCTCACAGGGGTGGGAGACCCAGTACTTC. Protein product: CASSSQGWETQYF.

The rearrangement joins TRBV5-1 to TRBJ2-7; D unresolved. Germline V CDR1 and CDR2: SGHRS, YFSETQ. V was clipped by 4 bases and J by 1 base, with 9 bases between them. The CDR3 covers 13 residues. CDR3 DNA: TGCGCCAGCAGCCTGCTAGGGTCCTACGAGCAGTACTTC. It encodes CASSLLGSYEQYF.

V gene TRBV20-1 combines with J gene TRBJ2-7, with D possibly being TRBD1 (6 bases). The CDR3 extends over 11 amino acids. Trimming took off 6 bases at V and 1 base at J, with 7 bases between the two ends. The V gene's germline CDR1 is DFQATT and CDR2 SNEGSKA (reference sequence). In nucleotides, the CDR3 is TGCAGTGCGACAGGATCCTACGAGCAGTACTTC. Translated: CSATGSYEQYF.

This clone occurred once. The chain uses TRBV19 and TRBJ1-5; D possibly corresponds to TRBD1 (6 bases). Trimming left V 7 bases short and J 5 bases short, with 12 bases between. The CDR3 sequence is 13 residues long. CDR1 and CDR2 (germline): LNHDA, SQIVND (reference sequence). The CDR3 sequence: CASTDSRYQPQHF. In DNA, the CDR3 is TGTGCCAGTACGGACAGCCGTTATCAGCCCCAGCATTTT.

The chain couples TRBV2 to TRBJ2-1; maybe TRBD2 (6 bases). CDR1 is SNHLY and CDR2 is FYNNEI in the germline V gene. This CDR3 region has 15 residues. V dropped 6 bases and J dropped 5 bases, with 17 bases sitting between them. The CDR3 bases are TGTGCCAGCAGGGCTCAGTCGGGAGCCCACAATGAGCAGTTCTTC. Amino acid sequence: CASRAQSGAHNEQFF.

This chain connects TRBV5-1 to TRBJ1-1; D perhaps matches TRBD1 (5 bases). Germline CDR1 SGHRS, CDR2 YFSETQ. The CDR3 sequence is 15 residues long. Trimming took off 3 bases at V and 11 bases at J, with 23 bases between the two ends. CDR3 region: CASSYVVGDLGGAFF. CDR3 bases: TGCGCCAGCAGCTACGTGGTAGGGGACCTAGGAGGGGCTTTCTTT. Combining the CDR3 with reference TRBV5-1 and TRBJ1-1 gives the whole variable domain KAGVTQTPRYLIKTRGQQVTLSCSPISGHRSVSWYQQTPGQGLQFLFEYFSETQRNKGNFPGRFSGRQFSNSRSEMNVSTLELGDSALYLCASSYVVGDLGGAFFGQGTRLTVV.

The chain is built from TRBV28 and TRBJ2-1; possibly TRBD2 for D (6 bases). This CDR3 is 16 amino acids long. Germline lookup yields CDR1 MDHEN and CDR2 SYDVKM. V gave up 11 bases and J gave up 5 bases, with 25 bases separating them. Here the CDR3 DNA reads TGTGCCGGCTTCCCACCTAGACTAGATCGGAACAATGAGCAGTTCTTC. It codes for CAGFPPRLDRNNEQFF.

J is TRBJ2-3 and V is TRBV11-3, with D hard to call. Germline V gene sequence: CDR1 SGHNT, CDR2 YENEEA. This CDR3 has 14 residues. V gave up 0 bases and J gave up 1 base, with 5 bases separating them. The CDR3 DNA reads TGTGCCAGCAGCTTAGATAGCCGCACAGATACGCAGTATTTT. Amino acids: CASSLDSRTDTQYF.

The V call is TRBV18, the J call TRBJ1-2; 9 nucleotides line up with TRBD1. The CDR3 runs 17 residues. Germline CDR1 reads KGHSH; CDR2 reads LQKENI. The junction had 14 bases not matched to a gene; V was cut back by 1 base and J by 8 bases. CDR3 DNA: TGTGCCAGCTCACCACTCCCCCCGGGACAGGGACGGGGAGGCTACACCTTC. Encoded protein: CASSPLPPGQGRGGYTF.

The chain combines TRBV15 with TRBJ1-3, with TRBD1 matching 7 bases. V was clipped by 0 bases and J by 0 bases; unmatched bases: 8. CDR3 length: 18 amino acids. Germline CDR1 is LNHNV and CDR2 is YYDKDF (reference sequence). The CDR3 nucleotides read TGTGCCACCAGCAGAGAAGTAAACAGGGGAAACTCTGGAAACACCATATATTTT. Amino acids: CATSREVNRGNSGNTIYF.

The chain joins TRBV29-1 to TRBJ2-3; D call uncertain. Germline lookup yields CDR1 SQVTM and CDR2 ANQGSEA. V lost 7 bases and J lost 0, with 14 bases in between. The CDR3 is 14 amino acids. In nucleotides, the CDR3 is TGCAGCGGGGCTGGCGGAATTAGCACAGATACGCAGTATTTT. This translates into CSGAGGISTDTQYF.

This chain uses TRBV4-3 with TRBJ1-2; tentatively, D is TRBD1 (6 bases). Looked up from germline, CDR1 is LGHNA and CDR2 is YSLEER. The CDR3 runs 15 residues. V lost 0 bases and J lost 7, with 15 bases in between. In nucleotides, the CDR3 is TGCGCCAGCAGCCAAGAGGCCAGGGGTAGTTTTGGCTACACCTTC. It specifies CASSQEARGSFGYTF.

This clone appeared many times. The J gene is TRBJ1-1, the V gene TRBV27; D remains ambiguous. V lost 1 base, J lost 1 base, and 10 bases lay in between. The CDR3 sequence is 15 residues long. Germline V lookup: CDR1 MNHEY, CDR2 SMNVEV (reference sequence). In DNA, the CDR3 is TGTGCCAGCAGTTTATTTCCCCAGCGGAACACTGAAGCTTTCTTT. This gives the protein CASSLFPQRNTEAFF.

The chain couples TRBV18 to TRBJ1-2; D remains unclear. V lost 5 bases to trimming and J lost 4 bases, with 5 bases between them. The CDR3 spans 11 residues. CDR1 is KGHSH and CDR2 is LQKENI in the germline V gene. CDR3 sequence reads: CASSGAYGYTF. CDR3 nucleotide sequence: TGTGCCAGCTCAGGAGCCTATGGCTACACCTTC. Based on the CDR3 plus reference TRBV18 and TRBJ1-2, the full variable domain is NAGVMQNPRHLVRRRGQEARLRCSPMKGHSHVYWYRQLPEEGLKFMVYLQKENIIDESGMPKERFSAEFPKEGPSILRIQQVVRGDSAAYFCASSGAYGYTFGSGTRLTVV.

The chain carries TRBV18 and TRBJ1-3; D is unresolved. The CDR3 runs 16 residues. Trimming took 0 bases from V and 0 from J, leaving 9 bases between them. Germline-derived CDR1 and CDR2 are KGHSH and LQKENI. The CDR3: CASSPPSGSSGNTIYF. In DNA, the CDR3 is TGTGCCAGCTCACCACCGAGTGGCAGCTCTGGAAACACCATATATTTT.

This CDR3 reads CASSIGRSSYNSPLHF. The CDR3 nucleotides read TGTGCCAGTAGTATTGGTCGGAGCTCCTATAATTCACCCCTCCACTTT. The chain employs TRBV19 and TRBJ1-6; the D is unclear. The CDR3 contains 16 residues. Per germline, CDR1 LNHDA and CDR2 SQIVND (reference sequence). The ends were cut back, 3 bases at V and 0 bases at J, with 9 bases in the middle.

In this sample, this clone turned up a few times. The genes are TRBV29-1 and TRBJ1-2; possible D gene TRBD1, 6 bases. CDR1 is SQVTM, CDR2 ANQGSEA, per germline. Trimming removed 5 bases from V and 4 bases from J, with 11 bases in between. This CDR3 spans 12 amino acids. The CDR3 bases are TGCAGCGTTTCGGAACAGGGCTATGGCTACACCTTC. This sequence encodes CSVSEQGYGYTF. Together with reference TRBV29-1 and TRBJ1-2, the CDR3 gives the full variable domain: SAVISQKPSRDICQRGTSLTIQCQVDSQVTMMFWYRQQPGQSLTLIATANQGSEATYESGFVIDKFPISRPNLTFSTLTVSNMSPEDSSIYLCSVSEQGYGYTFGSGTRLTVV.

The chain uses TRBV5-4 and TRBJ2-5; D unresolved. V lost 4 bases, J lost 1 base, and 8 bases lay in between. CDR1 SGHNT and CDR2 YYREEE come from the germline V gene (reference sequence). The CDR3 length is 13 residues. The CDR3: CASSQDLQETQYF. CDR3 bases: TGTGCCAGCAGCCAGGACCTCCAAGAGACCCAGTACTTC.

The chain links TRBV2 to TRBJ1-2; 8 nucleotides line up with TRBD1. The V gene end was trimmed by 4 bases and the J gene end by 2 bases; junction bases not matched to a gene: 3. Germline CDR1 is SNHLY and CDR2 is FYNNEI. The CDR3 is 14 residues long. CDR3 nucleotide sequence: TGTGCCAGCAGTGTCACAGGGGGGAACTATGGCTACACCTTC. Its protein is CASSVTGGNYGYTF. Complete variable domain (other parts from reference TRBV2 and TRBJ1-2): EPEVTQTPSHQVTQMGQEVILRCVPISNHLYFYWYRQILGQKVEFLVSFYNNEISEKSEIFDDQFSVERPDGSNFTLKIRSTKLEDSAMYFCASSVTGGNYGYTFGSGTRLTVV.

V and J are TRBV7-8 and TRBJ2-4; D not resolved. CDR1 and CDR2 from the germline V gene are SGHVS and FQNEAQ. V gave up 2 bases and J gave up 6 bases, with 11 bases separating them. This CDR3 has 14 residues. The CDR3 DNA follows: TGTGCCAGCAGCTTAACGGCAAATGGAAACATTCAGTACTTC. Its translation is CASSLTANGNIQYF. The entire variable domain, with the rest obtained from reference TRBV7-8 and TRBJ2-4, is as follows: GAGVSQSPRYKVAKRGQDVALRCDPISGHVSLFWYQQALGQGPEFLTYFQNEAQLDKSGLPSDRFFAERPEGSVSTLKIQRTQQEDSAVYLCASSLTANGNIQYFGAGTRLSVL.